The rows below give T cell receptor beta chains drawn from one sample of a study of Tregs in tolerant kidney transplant recipients. Their cognate antigens are unknown. Here immunoSEQ multiplex PCR was the method, and the copy in TCRdb shows in-frame clones only, minus some. The data contain 15,000 to 20,000 clones, less than 80% of them singletons. The specimen sequenced was Tregs from blood cultured with allogeneic cells. Every receptor here comes from a human donor in good health. CDR3s include the opening cysteine and the closing phenylalanine or tryptophan. D genes are given only for firm matches. Expanded clones get a size class; other rows say once, few or many, or leave the size out.

j_call cdr3_length d_call v_call clone_size cdr3_aa cdr3_nt
TRBJ2-3 12 . TRBV5-1 . CASSLQGDTQYF TGCGCCAGCAGCTTGCAGGGAGATACGCAGTATTTT
TRBJ1-4 15 TRBD1 TRBV2 . CASSRLTGAQEKLFF TGTGCCAGCAGCCGCCTGACAGGGGCTCAGGAAAAACTGTTTTTT
TRBJ2-3 15 TRBD2 TRBV7-3 . CASSFSGGGADTQYF TGTGCCAGCAGCTTCTCCGGGGGAGGGGCAGATACGCAGTATTTT
TRBJ2-1 18 TRBD2 TRBV11-2 . CASSLYMRRTSGYNEQFF TGTGCCAGCAGCTTATACATGCGAAGGACTAGCGGTTATAATGAGCAGTTCTTC
TRBJ2-3 15 TRBD2 TRBV5-4 . CASSFLAGSTDTQYF TGTGCCAGCAGCTTTCTAGCGGGGAGCACAGATACGCAGTATTTT
TRBJ1-3 16 . TRBV7-2 . CASSVLLGVQRNTIYF TGTGCCAGCAGCGTCCTATTAGGGGTGCAGCGAAACACCATATATTTT
TRBJ2-5 14 TRBD2 TRBV7-3 medium-sized CASSLSGNEETQYF TGTGCCAGCAGCCTGAGCGGGAACGAGGAGACCCAGTACTTC
TRBJ2-5 14 . TRBV6-1 many CASRMTLPQETQYF TGTGCCAGCAGGATGACACTGCCCCAAGAGACCCAGTACTTC
TRBJ2-2 12 . TRBV5-4 . CASSTARGELFF TGTGCCAGCAGCACGGCCCGAGGGGAGCTGTTTTTT
TRBJ2-1 14 TRBD2 TRBV10-3 . CAISAGGPHNEQFF TGTGCCATTTCAGCGGGAGGGCCCCACAATGAGCAGTTCTTC